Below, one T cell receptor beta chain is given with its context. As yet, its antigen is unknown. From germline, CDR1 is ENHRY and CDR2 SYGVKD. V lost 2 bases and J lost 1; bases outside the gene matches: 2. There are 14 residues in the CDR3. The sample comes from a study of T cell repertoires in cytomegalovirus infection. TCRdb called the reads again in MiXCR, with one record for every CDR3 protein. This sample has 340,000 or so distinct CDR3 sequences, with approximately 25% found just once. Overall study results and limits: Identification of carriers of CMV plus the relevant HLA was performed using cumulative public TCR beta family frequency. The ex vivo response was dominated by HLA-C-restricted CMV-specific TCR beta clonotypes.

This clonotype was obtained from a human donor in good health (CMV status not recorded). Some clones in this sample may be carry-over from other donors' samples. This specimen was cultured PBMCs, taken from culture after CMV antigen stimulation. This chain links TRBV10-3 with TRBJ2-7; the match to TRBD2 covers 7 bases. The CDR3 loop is CAISEPLASYEQYF. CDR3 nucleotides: TGTGCCATCAGTGAGCCACTAGCGTCCTACGAGCAGTACTTC.